Below, 12 T cell receptor beta chains from the same sample are listed, as sequenced in a study of T cells in Graves' hyperthyroidism and ophthalmopathy. The source material, RNA transcripts, was used to amplify TCR beta CDR3 regions. Using the HTBI primer set, a first-round RT-PCR was run on the TCR CDR3. TCRdb re-derived calls from the multiplex PCR reads in MiXCR, one entry per CDR3 protein. This table holds 450,000 to 650,000 distinct CDR3 sequences, around 21% found once. Sequencing was carried out using blood. The receptors come from a man between 18 and 29 years old with Graves' hyperthyroidism.

This clonotype has a count of ten or more. The CDR3 region has the DNA TGTGCCAGTACCCCAGAAGGCACGGCCGGGTATGGCTACACCTTC. The encoded protein is CASTPEGTAGYGYTF. The chain employs TRBV19 and TRBJ1-2; D remains unclear. The CDR3 covers 15 residues. The ends were cut back, 7 bases at V and 5 bases at J, with 20 bases in the middle. The V gene's germline CDR1 is LNHDA and CDR2 SQIVND (reference sequence).

V gene TRBV11-2 combines with J gene TRBJ1-1, with 9 bases that match TRBD1. The germline CDR1 and CDR2 sequences are SGHAT and FQNNGV. V gave up 4 bases and J gave up 8 bases; unmatched junction bases: 5. CDR3 length equals 13 residues. The CDR3 DNA is TGTGCCAGCAGCTGGGGACAGGGAAGGGAAGCTTTCTTT. It is translated as CASSWGQGREAFF.

This clonotype was recorded many times. This chain links TRBV6-5 with TRBJ1-1; D is undetermined. Germline CDR1 and CDR2: MNHEY and SVGAGI. The CDR3 is 11 amino acids. With 7 bases removed from V and 5 bases from J, the gap between germline ends came to 8 bases. This CDR3 reads CASTPLTEAFF. CDR3 coding DNA: TGTGCCAGCACCCCGCTGACTGAAGCTTTCTTT.

This clonotype was recorded many times. The chain carries TRBV12-5 and TRBJ1-1, with D hard to call. V was clipped by 3 bases and J by 3 bases, with 8 bases between them. The CDR3 spans 13 residues. Germline lookup yields CDR1 LGHNT and CDR2 FRNRAP. In DNA, the CDR3 is TGTGCTAGTGGTTTTAGGGAGGACACTGAAGCTTTCTTT. Translating gives CASGFREDTEAFF.

There are many counts of this clonotype. The genes are TRBV28 and TRBJ1-2; weak D call: TRBD1 (5 bases). The CDR3 is made up of 17 amino acids. Trimming took off 2 bases at V and 4 bases at J, with 20 bases between the two ends. Germline CDR1 reads MDHEN; CDR2 reads SYDVKM. In DNA form, the CDR3 reads TGTGCCAGCAGTTTACCCTCCGGGTGGGGGATTACCTATGGCTACACCTTC. It translates to CASSLPSGWGITYGYTF.

This clonotype was detected ten times or more. This sequence joins TRBV2 and TRBJ2-7; 8 positions match TRBD2. Germline values: CDR1 SNHLY, CDR2 FYNNEI. This CDR3 region has 12 residues. Trimming removed 7 bases from V and 2 bases from J; junction bases left unmatched: 1. The CDR3 region has the DNA TGTGCCAGCACGGGGGGGACCTACGAGCAGTACTTC. This codes for CASTGGTYEQYF.

This clonotype was found a few times. The chain has TRBV3-1 and TRBJ2-7; 12 bases match TRBD2. Germline lookup yields CDR1 LGHDT and CDR2 YNNKEL (reference sequence). This CDR3 has 15 amino acids. The junction had 7 bases not matched to a gene; V was cut back by 3 bases and J by 7 bases. In nucleotides, the CDR3 is TGTGCCAGCAGCCAGTTACTAGCGGGGGGCGAAGAGCAGTACTTC. It specifies CASSQLLAGGEEQYF.

This clonotype was observed many times. V is TRBV2 and J is TRBJ1-1; D gene unclear. This CDR3 is 12 amino acids long. The germline CDR1 and CDR2 sequences are SNHLY and FYNNEI. V was shortened by 6 bases and J by 10 bases, with 15 bases between the two germline ends. The CDR3 nucleotides are TGTGCCAGCAGGGACGACGTGCCCGGAGCTTTCTTT. Its protein product is CASRDDVPGAFF.

There are many counts of this clonotype. CDR3 residues: CASTRDRGITEAFF. The CDR3 nucleotides are TGTGCCAGCACCCGGGACAGAGGGATAACTGAAGCTTTCTTT. The genes are TRBV6-1 and TRBJ1-1; 7 bases match TRBD1. This CDR3 has 14 residues. V was clipped by 7 bases and J by 5 bases; unmatched bases: 10. Looked up from germline, CDR1 is MNHNS and CDR2 is SASEGT.

As to this clonotype: A much bigger clone sits one base away, suggesting this may be a read error. Since the CDR3 does not end with the conserved phenylalanine or tryptophan, this likely comes from a read error. This CDR3 is CASSIVAKATEAFL. The CDR3 region has the DNA TGTGCCAGTAGTATAGTTGCAAAGGCCACTGAAGCTTTCTTG. This rearrangement joins TRBV19 to TRBJ1-1; D is unclear. Trimming stripped 1 base from V and 4 bases from J, with 10 bases between. This CDR3 is 14 amino acids long. Germline lookup yields CDR1 LNHDA and CDR2 SQIVND (reference sequence).

As concerns this clonotype: This may arise from a read error, as a much more abundant clone is one base away. The chain uses TRBV6-5 and TRBJ2-5; no clear D. Germline V lookup: CDR1 MNHEY, CDR2 SVGAGI. The CDR3 totals 14 residues. The DNA for the CDR3 is TGTGCCAGCAGTTACTCGACTCTCCAAGAGACCAAGTACTTC. Translation: CASSYSTLQETKYF.

This clonotype was observed many times. V is TRBV6-5 and J is TRBJ1-1, with D perhaps matching TRBD1 (5 bases). The germline V gene encodes CDR1 MNHEY and CDR2 SVGAGI. The CDR3 is 15 residues long. V dropped 2 bases and J dropped 3 bases, with 13 bases sitting between them. The CDR3 DNA sequence: TGTGCCAGCAGTTACGGGGCAGGGAAAGACACTGAAGCTTTCTTT. It codes for CASSYGAGKDTEAFF.